The source of this T cell receptor (beta chain) is a study of tumor and adjacent non-tumor tissue in lung cancer. Regarding the study as a whole: Tumor repertoires had a smaller top 100 clone share than normal lung.

The library came from three nested PCR rounds adapted from ARM-PCR protocols. TCRdb re-called the multiplex PCR reads through MiXCR, storing one row per CDR3 protein. The sample lists about 110,000 distinct CDR3 sequences, 60% to 70% seen once, with around 17% in the top ten. Germline CDR1 GTSNPN, CDR2 SVGIG (reference sequence). V was shortened by 3 bases and J by 4 bases, with 12 bases between the two germline ends. The CDR3 consists of 13 residues. This clonotype occurred many times. Its antigen is undetermined. This sample's RNA came from whole unsorted tissue. Distant lung tissue was collected more than 3 cm away from the tumor edge.

The clonotype originates from a man aged 60 to 69 with non-small cell lung cancer. The sample comprised distant non-tumor lung tissue. The chain couples TRBV30 to TRBJ1-2, with D tentatively TRBD1 (5 bases). CDR3 loop: CAWRSTASYGYTF. The CDR3 DNA is TGTGCCTGGAGATCGACAGCTAGCTATGGCTACACCTTC.